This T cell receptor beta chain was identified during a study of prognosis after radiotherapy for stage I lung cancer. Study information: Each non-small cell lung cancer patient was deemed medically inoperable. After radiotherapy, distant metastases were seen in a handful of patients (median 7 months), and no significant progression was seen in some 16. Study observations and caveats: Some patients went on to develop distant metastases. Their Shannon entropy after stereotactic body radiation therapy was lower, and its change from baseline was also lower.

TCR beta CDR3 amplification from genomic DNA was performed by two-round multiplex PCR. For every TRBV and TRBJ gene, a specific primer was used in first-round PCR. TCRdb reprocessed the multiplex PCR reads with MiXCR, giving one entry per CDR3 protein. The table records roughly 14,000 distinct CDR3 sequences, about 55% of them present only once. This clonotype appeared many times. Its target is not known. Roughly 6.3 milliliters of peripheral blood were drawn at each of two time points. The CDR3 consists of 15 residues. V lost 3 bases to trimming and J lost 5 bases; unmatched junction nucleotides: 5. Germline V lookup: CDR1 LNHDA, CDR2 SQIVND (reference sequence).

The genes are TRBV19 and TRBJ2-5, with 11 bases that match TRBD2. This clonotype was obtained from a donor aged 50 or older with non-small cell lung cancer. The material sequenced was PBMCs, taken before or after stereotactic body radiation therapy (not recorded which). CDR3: CASSISGRARETQYF. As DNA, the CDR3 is TGTGCCAGTAGTATTAGCGGGAGGGCTCGGGAGACCCAGTACTTC.